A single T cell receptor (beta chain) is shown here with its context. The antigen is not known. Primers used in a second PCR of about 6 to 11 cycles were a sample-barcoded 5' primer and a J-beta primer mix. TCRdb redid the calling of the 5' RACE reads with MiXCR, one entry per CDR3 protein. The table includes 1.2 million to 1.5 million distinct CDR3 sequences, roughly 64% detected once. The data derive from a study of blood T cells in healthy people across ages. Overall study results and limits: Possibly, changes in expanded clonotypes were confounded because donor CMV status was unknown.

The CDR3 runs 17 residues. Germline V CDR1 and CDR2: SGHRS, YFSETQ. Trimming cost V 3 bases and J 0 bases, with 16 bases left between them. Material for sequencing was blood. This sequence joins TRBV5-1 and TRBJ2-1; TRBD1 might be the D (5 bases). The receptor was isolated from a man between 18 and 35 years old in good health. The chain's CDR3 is CASSWGGTQSSYNEQFF. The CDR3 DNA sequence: TGCGCCAGCAGCTGGGGCGGAACACAGAGCTCCTACAATGAGCAGTTCTTC.